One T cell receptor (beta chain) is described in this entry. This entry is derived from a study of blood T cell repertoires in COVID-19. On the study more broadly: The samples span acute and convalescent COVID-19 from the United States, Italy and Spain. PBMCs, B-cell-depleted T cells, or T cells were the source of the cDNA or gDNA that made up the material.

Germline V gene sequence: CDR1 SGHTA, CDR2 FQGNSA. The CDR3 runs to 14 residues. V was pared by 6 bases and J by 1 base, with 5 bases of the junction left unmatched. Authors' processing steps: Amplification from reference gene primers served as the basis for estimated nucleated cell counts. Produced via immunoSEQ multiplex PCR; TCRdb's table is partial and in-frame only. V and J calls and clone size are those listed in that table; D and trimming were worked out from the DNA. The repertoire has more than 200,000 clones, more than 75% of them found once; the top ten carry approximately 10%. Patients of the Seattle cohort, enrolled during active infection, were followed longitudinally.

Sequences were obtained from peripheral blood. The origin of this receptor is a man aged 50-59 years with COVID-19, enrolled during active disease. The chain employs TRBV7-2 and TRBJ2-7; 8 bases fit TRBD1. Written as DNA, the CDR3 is TGTGCCAGCAGGCGAGGACAGGGATCCTACGAGCAGTACTTC. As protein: CASRRGQGSYEQYF. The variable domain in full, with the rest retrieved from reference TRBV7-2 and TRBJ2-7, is GAGVSQSPSNKVTEKGKDVELRCDPISGHTALYWYRQSLGQGLEFLIYFQGNSAPDKSGLPSDRFSAERTGGSVSTLTIQRTQQEDSAVYLCASRRGQGSYEQYFGPGTRLTVT.